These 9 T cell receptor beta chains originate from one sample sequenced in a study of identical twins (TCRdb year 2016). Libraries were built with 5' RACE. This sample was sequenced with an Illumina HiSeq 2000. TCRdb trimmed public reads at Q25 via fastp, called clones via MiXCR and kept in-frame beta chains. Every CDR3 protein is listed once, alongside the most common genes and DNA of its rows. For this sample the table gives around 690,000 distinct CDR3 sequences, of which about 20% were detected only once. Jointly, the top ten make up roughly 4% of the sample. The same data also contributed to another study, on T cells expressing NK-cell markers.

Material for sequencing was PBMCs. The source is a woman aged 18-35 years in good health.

The CDR3 DNA follows: TGTGCCAGCAGCGCCGGGACCACCACAGATACGCAGTATTTT. It encodes CASSAGTTTDTQYF. The chain employs TRBV6-1 and TRBJ2-3, with D perhaps TRBD1 or TRBD2 (5 bases each). V dropped 6 bases and J dropped 2 bases, with 12 bases sitting between them. CDR1 is MNHNS, CDR2 SASEGT, per germline. This CDR3 is 14 amino acids long.

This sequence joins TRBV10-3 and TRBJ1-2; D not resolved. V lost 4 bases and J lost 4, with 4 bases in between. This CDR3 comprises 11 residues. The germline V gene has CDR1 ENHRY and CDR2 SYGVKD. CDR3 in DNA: TGTGCCATCAGTGTTGCCTATGGCTACACCTTC. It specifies CAISVAYGYTF.

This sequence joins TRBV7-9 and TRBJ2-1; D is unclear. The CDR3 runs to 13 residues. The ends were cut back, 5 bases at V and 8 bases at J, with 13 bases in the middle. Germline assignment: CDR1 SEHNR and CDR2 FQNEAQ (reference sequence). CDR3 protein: CASSDNSGDEQFF. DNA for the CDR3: TGTGCCAGCAGCGACAATTCGGGCGATGAGCAGTTCTTC.

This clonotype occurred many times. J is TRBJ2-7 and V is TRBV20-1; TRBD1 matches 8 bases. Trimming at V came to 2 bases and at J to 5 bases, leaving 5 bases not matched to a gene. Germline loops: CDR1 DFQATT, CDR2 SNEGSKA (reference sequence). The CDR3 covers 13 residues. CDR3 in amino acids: CSARRTGIHEQYF. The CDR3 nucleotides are TGCAGTGCTAGAAGGACAGGGATCCACGAGCAGTACTTC.

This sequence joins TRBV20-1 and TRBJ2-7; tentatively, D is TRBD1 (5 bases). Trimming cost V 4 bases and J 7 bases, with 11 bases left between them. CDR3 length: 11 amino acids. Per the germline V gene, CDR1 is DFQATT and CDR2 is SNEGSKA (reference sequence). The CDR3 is CSANLGREQYF. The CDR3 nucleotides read TGCAGTGCTAACCTGGGGCGGGAGCAGTACTTC.

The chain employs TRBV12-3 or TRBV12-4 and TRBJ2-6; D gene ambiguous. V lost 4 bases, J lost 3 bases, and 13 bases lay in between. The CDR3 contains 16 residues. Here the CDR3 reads CASSSGQSYGANVLTF. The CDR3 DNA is TGTGCCAGCAGTTCGGGTCAGAGTTATGGGGCCAACGTCCTGACTTTC.

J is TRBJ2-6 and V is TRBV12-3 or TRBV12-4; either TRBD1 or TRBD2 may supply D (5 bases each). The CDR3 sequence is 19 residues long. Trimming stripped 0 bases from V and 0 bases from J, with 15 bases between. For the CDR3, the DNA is TGTGCCAGCAGTTTAGCGTTTGGGGGTACCCCCTCTGGGGCCAACGTCCTGACTTTC. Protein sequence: CASSLAFGGTPSGANVLTF.

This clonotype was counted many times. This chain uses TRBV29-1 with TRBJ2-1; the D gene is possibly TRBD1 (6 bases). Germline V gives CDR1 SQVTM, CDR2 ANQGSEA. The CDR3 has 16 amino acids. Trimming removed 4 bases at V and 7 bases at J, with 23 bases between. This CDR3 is CSVVLGAALKRNEQFF. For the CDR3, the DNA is TGCAGCGTTGTGTTGGGGGCAGCGCTGAAACGGAATGAGCAGTTCTTC.

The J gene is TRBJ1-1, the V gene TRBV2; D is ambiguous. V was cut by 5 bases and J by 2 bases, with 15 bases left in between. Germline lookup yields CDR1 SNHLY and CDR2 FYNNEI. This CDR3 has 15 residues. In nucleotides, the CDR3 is TGTGCCAGCAGTCAAAGCATAAGGGTCAACACTGAAGCTTTCTTT. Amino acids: CASSQSIRVNTEAFF.